This entry describes one TCR beta chain. Germline trimming cut 1 base from V and 6 bases from J; bases unmatched to any gene: 7. Germline loops: CDR1 GTSNPN, CDR2 SVGIG (reference sequence). The length of the CDR3 is 14 residues. This sample was taken from a study of OX40 agonist ivuxolimab in advanced cancers. For the study at large: Males comprised roughly four fifths of the group, whose mean age was approximately 60 years (range 23 to 79).

Sequencing was performed with immunoSEQ multiplex PCR; in TCRdb, only in-frame clones are kept and a portion is missing. Altogether more than 85,000 clones are present, 70% to 85% being singletons, with the ten largest covering more than 1.2%. The sequence was obtained from an adult with an advanced solid tumor such as melanoma, head and neck, liver or kidney cancer. The V call is TRBV30, the J call TRBJ2-3; 7 bases align to TRBD1. Sequences were derived from CD4+ or CD8+ T cells sorted from blood, sampled in a trial of the OX40 agonist ivuxolimab. The CDR3: CAWSGQGRIDTQYF. The CDR3 DNA reads as TGTGCCTGGAGTGGACAGGGAAGAATTGATACGCAGTATTTT.